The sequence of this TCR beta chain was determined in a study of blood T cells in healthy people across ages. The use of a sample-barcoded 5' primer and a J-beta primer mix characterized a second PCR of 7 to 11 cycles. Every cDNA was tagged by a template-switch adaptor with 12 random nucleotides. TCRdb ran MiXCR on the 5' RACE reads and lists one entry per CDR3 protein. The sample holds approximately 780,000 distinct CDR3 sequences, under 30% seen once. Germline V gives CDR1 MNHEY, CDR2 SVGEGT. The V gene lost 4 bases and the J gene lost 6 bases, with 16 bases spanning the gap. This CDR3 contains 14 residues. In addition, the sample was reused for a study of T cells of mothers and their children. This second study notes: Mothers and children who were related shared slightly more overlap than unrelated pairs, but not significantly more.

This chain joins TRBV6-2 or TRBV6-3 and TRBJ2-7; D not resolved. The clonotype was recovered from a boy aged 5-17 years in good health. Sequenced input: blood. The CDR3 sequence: CASSLKGSSGEQYF. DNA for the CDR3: TGTGCCAGCAGTTTAAAGGGTTCGTCGGGCGAGCAGTACTTC.